One and the same sample provided the 19 T cell receptor beta chains below, sequenced in a study of CD8 T cells in ankylosing spondylitis. One entry per CDR3 protein results from TCRdb running MiXCR on the 5' RACE reads. The table records about 360,000 distinct CDR3 sequences, roughly 22% of them present only once. Sequencing was carried out using blood, either unsorted or a sorted T cell fraction (not recorded which). The source is a male donor with ankylosing spondylitis or in good health (not recorded which).

The chain is built from TRBV12-3 or TRBV12-4 and TRBJ2-3; 8 bases map to TRBD1. V dropped 6 bases and J dropped 1; count of bases not matched to a gene: 6. CDR3 length: 15 residues. The chain's CDR3 is CASRPTGEGTDTQYF. CDR3 in DNA: TGTGCCAGCAGACCGACAGGGGAAGGCACAGATACGCAGTATTTT.

This clonotype was observed a single time. J is TRBJ2-5 and V is TRBV12-3 or TRBV12-4; 8 bases match TRBD2. The trim removed 1 base at V and 5 bases at J, leaving 3 bases unmatched. The CDR3 length is 14 residues. CDR3 region: CASSLGLASETQYF. CDR3 DNA sequence: TGTGCCAGCAGTTTAGGACTAGCGAGCGAGACCCAGTACTTC.

V and J are TRBV7-6 and TRBJ2-3; D remains unclear. V lost 5 bases, J lost 1 base, and 16 bases lay in between. CDR3 size: 16 residues. Germline CDR1 reads SGHVS; CDR2 reads FNYEAQ. CDR3 amino acids: CASSPGPHPGTDTQYF. Here the CDR3 DNA reads TGTGCCAGCAGCCCGGGCCCTCATCCTGGCACAGATACGCAGTATTTT.

This clonotype was detected ten times or more. V is TRBV12-3 or TRBV12-4 and J is TRBJ2-3; D gene ambiguous. CDR3 length: 16 residues. The V and J ends lost 0 bases and 0 bases respectively, with 10 bases between them. In DNA form, the CDR3 reads TGTGCCAGCAGTTTAGCCGACGCCCTTAGCACAGATACGCAGTATTTT. It specifies CASSLADALSTDTQYF.

This clonotype was detected only a few times. A read error is possible here, since a much larger clone lies one base away. The chain carries TRBV9 and TRBJ2-2; D gene ambiguous. The CDR3 runs 13 residues. CDR1 and CDR2 (germline): SGDLS, YYNGEE. V was clipped by 0 bases and J by 5 bases, with 5 bases between them. CDR3 in amino acids: CASSVAGTGELFF. CDR3 nucleotides: TGTGCCAGCAGCGTAGCCGGGACCGGGGAGCTGTTTTTT.

V usage is TRBV12-3 or TRBV12-4 and J usage is TRBJ2-7; no firm D call. V was shortened by 8 bases and J by 2 bases, with 10 bases between the two germline ends. The CDR3 has 12 amino acids. CDR3 residues: CASGERPYEQYF. Written as DNA, the CDR3 is TGTGCCAGCGGAGAGCGCCCCTACGAGCAGTACTTC.

CDR3 sequence: CASSPGAGRGFNEQFF. For the CDR3, the DNA is TGCGCCAGCAGCCCGGGGGCCGGCAGGGGGTTCAATGAGCAGTTCTTC. This chain connects TRBV4-1 to TRBJ2-1; D possibly corresponds to TRBD1 (7 bases). Trimming removed 4 bases at V and 6 bases at J, with 19 bases between. Germline lookup yields CDR1 MGHRA and CDR2 YSYEKL. The CDR3 is 16 amino acids.

This clonotype was seen more than once but under ten times. The CDR3 nucleotides read TGCAGCGCGGAACTAGCCAAAAACATTCAGTACTTC. Translated: CSAELAKNIQYF. The V gene is TRBV29-1, the J gene TRBJ2-4; D unclear. The CDR3 runs to 12 residues. Germline CDR1 reads SQVTM; CDR2 reads ANQGSEA. Trimming left V 7 bases short and J 0 bases short, with 7 bases between.

This chain joins TRBV29-1 and TRBJ2-7; D unclear. The CDR3 consists of 12 residues. CDR1 is SQVTM and CDR2 is ANQGSEA in the germline V gene. Trimming pared 0 bases from V and 4 bases from J, leaving 7 bases between. The chain's CDR3 is CSVEDAQYEQYF. CDR3 in DNA: TGCAGCGTTGAAGATGCACAGTACGAGCAGTACTTC.

This clonotype appeared a single time. The V and J genes are TRBV4-1 and TRBJ2-3, with D possibly matching TRBD1 (6 bases). The germline V and J ends were trimmed by 3 bases and 4 bases, with 23 bases remaining between them. The germline V gene has CDR1 MGHRA and CDR2 YSYEKL. This CDR3 has 18 residues. DNA for the CDR3: TGCGCCAGCAGCCATTCCCCAGGGGCGACGGGATCCCCAGATACGCAGTATTTT. The encoded protein is CASSHSPGATGSPDTQYF.

This sequence joins TRBV12-3 or TRBV12-4 and TRBJ2-2; the D gene is possibly TRBD2 (5 bases). The CDR3 contains 15 residues. Deletions cut 5 bases from V and 5 bases from J, with 15 bases between. The CDR3 DNA sequence: TGTGCCAGCAGTCCCGGGATCGAATTTACCGGGGAGCTGTTTTTT. It encodes CASSPGIEFTGELFF.

This chain joins TRBV30 and TRBJ1-1, with D unresolved. The germline CDR1 and CDR2 sequences are GTSNPN and SVGIG (reference sequence). V dropped 5 bases and J dropped 5 bases, with 12 bases sitting between them. The length of the CDR3 is 12 residues. CDR3 sequence reads: CAWGRDWTEAFF. The CDR3 region has the DNA TGTGCCTGGGGACGAGACTGGACTGAAGCTTTCTTT. Full variable domain (outside the CDR3, taken from reference TRBV30 and TRBJ1-1): SQTIHQWPATLVQPVGSPLSLECTVEGTSNPNLYWYRQAAGRGLQLLFYSVGIGQISSEVPQNLSASRPQDRQFILSSKKLLLSDSGFYLCAWGRDWTEAFFGQGTRLTVV.

The V call is TRBV4-1, the J call TRBJ2-2, with D uncertain. The CDR3 consists of 15 residues. The ends were cut back, 3 bases at V and 0 bases at J, with 8 bases in the middle. The germline gives CDR1 MGHRA, CDR2 YSYEKL. CDR3 protein: CASSQNNANTGELFF. The CDR3, as DNA: TGCGCCAGCAGCCAGAACAATGCGAACACCGGGGAGCTGTTTTTT.

The rearrangement uses TRBV6-5 and TRBJ1-1; D perhaps matches TRBD1 (5 bases). CDR1 and CDR2 (germline): MNHEY, SVGAGI. This CDR3 contains 11 residues. V dropped 8 bases and J dropped 2 bases, with 6 bases sitting between them. The CDR3 loop is CASGTNTEAFF. The CDR3, as DNA: TGTGCCAGCGGGACCAACACTGAAGCTTTCTTT.

The CDR3 sequence is CASGTRDTANYGYTF. CDR3 DNA sequence: TGTGCCAGCGGAACCCGGGACACCGCTAACTATGGCTACACCTTC. V gene TRBV28 combines with J gene TRBJ1-2, with TRBD1 as a possible D gene (6 bases). Per the germline V gene, CDR1 is MDHEN and CDR2 is SYDVKM. CDR3 length equals 15 residues. V lost 8 bases and J lost 0, with 16 bases in between.

The chain is built from TRBV5-1 and TRBJ2-5, with 11 nucleotides matching TRBD2. J was trimmed by 5 bases and V by 3 bases; bases with no gene match: 6. This CDR3 spans 15 amino acids. CDR1 is SGHRS, CDR2 YFSETQ, per germline. The CDR3 nucleotides are TGCGCCAGCAGCTCGGGACTAGCGGACTGGGAGACCCAGTACTTC. Its protein product is CASSSGLADWETQYF.

This clonotype has more than one count but fewer than ten. The rearrangement uses TRBV7-9 and TRBJ2-1, with D perhaps TRBD2 (6 bases). V was shortened by 4 bases and J by 5 bases, with 12 bases between the two germline ends. CDR1 SEHNR and CDR2 FQNEAQ come from the germline V gene (reference sequence). There are 14 residues in the CDR3. Here the CDR3 DNA reads TGTGCCAGCAGCTATCCGGGAGTAGACAATGAGCAGTTCTTC. Its protein is CASSYPGVDNEQFF.

This chain uses TRBV14 with TRBJ2-5; D call uncertain. Germline-derived CDR1 and CDR2 are SGHDN and FVKESK. The CDR3 totals 14 residues. Trimming took 1 base from V and 2 from J, leaving 8 bases between them. The CDR3 region is CASSQVRKQETQYF. DNA of the CDR3: TGTGCCAGCAGCCAAGTCCGAAAACAAGAGACCCAGTACTTC.

This chain joins TRBV6-1 and TRBJ2-3, with a weak D call TRBD1 (8 bases). Germline lookup yields CDR1 MNHNS and CDR2 SASEGT. Trimming left V 10 bases short and J 3 bases short, with 14 bases between. The CDR3 consists of 13 residues. The CDR3 is CANRGGLTDTQYF. DNA of the CDR3: TGTGCCAACAGGGGGGGCCTGACAGATACGCAGTATTTT.